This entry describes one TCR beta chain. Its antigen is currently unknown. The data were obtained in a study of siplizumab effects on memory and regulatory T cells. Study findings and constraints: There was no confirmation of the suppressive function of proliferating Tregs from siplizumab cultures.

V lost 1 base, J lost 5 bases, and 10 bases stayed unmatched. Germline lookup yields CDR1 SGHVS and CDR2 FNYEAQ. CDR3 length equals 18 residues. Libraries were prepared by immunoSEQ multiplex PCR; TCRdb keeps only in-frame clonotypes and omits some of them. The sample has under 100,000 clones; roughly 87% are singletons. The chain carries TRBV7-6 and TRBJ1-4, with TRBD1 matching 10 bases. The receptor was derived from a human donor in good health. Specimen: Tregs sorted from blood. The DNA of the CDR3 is TGTGCCAGCAGCTTAGAGGGACAGGGGCAGTTTTCCAATGAAAAACTGTTTTTT. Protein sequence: CASSLEGQGQFSNEKLFF.